The sample holds a few counts of the clone carrying this T cell receptor gamma chain. Its antigen is unidentified. This specimen includes other DNA sequences encoding the same CDR3. Extracted RNA was reverse transcribed into cDNA. Pooled V-gene forward primers with one constant-region reverse primer generated the CDR3 amplicons by multiplex PCR. TCRdb redid the clone calls on the multiplex PCR reads with CATT. The sample holds over 20,000 gamma-chain clones, around 13% seen once. Germline lookup yields CDR1 GITISATS and CDR2 ISYDGTV (reference sequence). The CDR3 totals 13 residues. The V gene end was trimmed by 3 bases and the J gene end by 4 bases; junction bases not matched to a gene: 6. The sample belongs to a study of Vδ1+ human thymocytes. Study-wide results and limits: Highly polyclonal TRG and TRD repertoires with Gaussian CDR3 length distributions appeared in thymus.

Sequenced input: Vdelta1+ gamma-delta thymocytes from the thymus. The subset denotes: FACS-sorted CD3+ TCRalphabeta- TCRVdelta1+ TCRVdelta2- thymocytes. This chain uses TRGV9 with TRGJ1 or TRGJ2. This TCR was recovered from a child younger than two who had congenital heart surgery. The CDR3 coding sequence is TGTGCCTTGTGGGAGCTTTTCTATTATAAGAAACTCTTT. Its protein product is CALWELFYYKKLF.